This T cell receptor beta chain was sequenced in a study of breast tumors, draining lymph nodes, adjacent tissues. TCRdb ran MiXCR on the multiplex PCR reads and lists one entry per CDR3 protein. The data hold tens of thousands of distinct CDR3 sequences, with around a third observed a single time. Many counts were recorded for this clonotype. The germline gives CDR1 MNHNS, CDR2 SASEGT. The CDR3 has 15 residues. V was cut by 4 bases and J by 1 base, with 13 bases left in between. The sample taken for sequencing was breast tumor tissue. The V call is TRBV6-1, the J call TRBJ2-5; possible D gene TRBD2, 6 bases. The sequence came from a female donor with breast cancer. Some clones in this sample may be carry-over from other donors' samples. DNA of the CDR3: TGTGCCAGCAGTGTCGGGAGAATCCTCCAAGAGACCCAGTACTTC. This sequence encodes CASSVGRILQETQYF.